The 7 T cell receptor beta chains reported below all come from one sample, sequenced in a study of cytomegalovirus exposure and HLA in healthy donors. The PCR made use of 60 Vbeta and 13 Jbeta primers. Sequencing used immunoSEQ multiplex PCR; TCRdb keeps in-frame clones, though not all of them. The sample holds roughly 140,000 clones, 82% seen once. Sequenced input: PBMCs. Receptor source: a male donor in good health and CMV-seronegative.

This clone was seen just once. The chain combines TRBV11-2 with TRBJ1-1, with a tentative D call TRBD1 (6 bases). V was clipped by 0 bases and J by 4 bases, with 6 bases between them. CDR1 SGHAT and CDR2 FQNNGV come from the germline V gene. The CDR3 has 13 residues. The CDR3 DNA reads TGTGCCAGCAGCTTAGAAGGGGGCACTGAAGCTTTCTTT. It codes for CASSLEGGTEAFF.

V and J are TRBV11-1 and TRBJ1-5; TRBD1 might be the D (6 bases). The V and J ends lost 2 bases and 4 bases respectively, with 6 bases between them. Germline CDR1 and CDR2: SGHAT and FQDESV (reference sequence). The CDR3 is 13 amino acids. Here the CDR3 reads CASSLTGNQPQHF. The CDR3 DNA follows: TGTGCCAGCAGCTTAACAGGGAATCAGCCCCAGCATTTT.

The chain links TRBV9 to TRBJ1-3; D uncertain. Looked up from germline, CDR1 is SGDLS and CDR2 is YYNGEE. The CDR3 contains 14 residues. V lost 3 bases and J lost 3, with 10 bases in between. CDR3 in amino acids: CASSADGFGNTIYF. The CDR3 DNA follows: TGTGCCAGCAGCGCTGACGGGTTTGGAAACACCATATATTTT. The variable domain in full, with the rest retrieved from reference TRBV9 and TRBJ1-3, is DSGVTQTPKHLITATGQRVTLRCSPRSGDLSVYWYQQSLDQGLQFLIQYYNGEERAKGNILERFSAQQFPDLHSELNLSSLELGDSALYFCASSADGFGNTIYFGEGSWLTVV.

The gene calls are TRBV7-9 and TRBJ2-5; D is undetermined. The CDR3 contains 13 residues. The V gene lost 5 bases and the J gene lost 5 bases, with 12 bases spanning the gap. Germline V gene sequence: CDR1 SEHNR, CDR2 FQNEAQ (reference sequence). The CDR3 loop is CASSPRLEETQYF. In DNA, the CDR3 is TGTGCCAGCAGCCCTCGACTGGAGGAGACCCAGTACTTC.

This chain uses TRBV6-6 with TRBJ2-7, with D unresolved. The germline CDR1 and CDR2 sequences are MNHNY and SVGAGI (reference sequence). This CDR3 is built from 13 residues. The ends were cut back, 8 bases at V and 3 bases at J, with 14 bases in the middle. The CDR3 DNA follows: TGTGCCAGCTCCCGAGAGGTGGGCTACGAGCAGTACTTC. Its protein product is CASSREVGYEQYF.

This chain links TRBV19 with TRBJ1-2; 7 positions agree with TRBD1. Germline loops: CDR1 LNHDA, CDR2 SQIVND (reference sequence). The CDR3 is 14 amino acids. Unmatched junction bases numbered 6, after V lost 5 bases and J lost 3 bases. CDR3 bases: TGTGCCAGTAGTGGACAGGACAATTACTATGGCTACACCTTC. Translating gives CASSGQDNYYGYTF.

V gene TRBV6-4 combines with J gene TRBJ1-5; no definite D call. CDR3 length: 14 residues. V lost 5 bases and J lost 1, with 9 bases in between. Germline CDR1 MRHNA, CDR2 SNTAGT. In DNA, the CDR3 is TGTGCCAGCAGTAAGGAGGGAAGCAATCAGCCCCAGCATTTT. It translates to CASSKEGSNQPQHF.